This is a list of T cell receptor beta chains from one sample in a study of T cells in Graves' hyperthyroidism and ophthalmopathy. Each CDR3 protein is one row after TCRdb ran MiXCR on the multiplex PCR reads. In the table there are around 520,000 distinct CDR3 sequences, 13% to 15% of which are singletons. The sequenced sample consisted of blood. The receptors shown here come from a woman in her forties with Graves' hyperthyroidism. The CDR3 runs from the conserved cysteine through the conserved F or W. The D gene is left open where the match is weak. Part of the rows lack a size; the others show once, few, many or a class for expanded clones.

d_call	v_call	j_call	clone_size	cdr3_nt	cdr3_aa
TRBD1	TRBV20-1	TRBJ2-5	few	TGCAGTGCTAGGGGCGGGACAGGGTCTTCTGAGGAGACCCAGTACTTC	CSARGGTGSSEETQYF
NA	TRBV10-3	TRBJ2-2	many	TGTGCCATCAGTGACGAATATACTGCCGGGGAGCTGTTTTTT	CAISDEYTAGELFF
NA	TRBV2	TRBJ2-1	many	TGTGCCAGCAGAGTACAGGGCTCCTACAATGAGCAGTTCTTC	CASRVQGSYNEQFF
TRBD2	TRBV7-2	TRBJ2-1	NA	TGTGCCAGCAGAAAAGATCGGCGGGGGGAGTACAATGAGCAGTTCTTC	CASRKDRRGEYNEQFF
TRBD2	TRBV6-1	TRBJ2-7	many	TGTGCCAGCAGTAGCCTAATAGCGGGAGAGGGTAAGGGCGAGCAGTACTTC	CASSSLIAGEGKGEQYF
NA	TRBV18	TRBJ2-1	NA	TGTGCCAGCTCACCAGTCCAGGGTGCCTACAATGAGCAGTTCTTC	CASSPVQGAYNEQFF
TRBD2	TRBV5-1	TRBJ2-5	few	TGCGCCAGCAGCTTGGGGCGGGAGGGCCGGGTTGATCAAGAGACCCAGTACTTC	CASSLGREGRVDQETQYF
TRBD1	TRBV20-1	TRBJ2-3	once	TGCAGTGCTAGAGAAACCGGGACAGGGGGCACAGATACGCAGTATTTT	CSARETGTGGTDTQYF
NA	TRBV4-1	TRBJ2-6	few	TGCGCCAGCAGCCAAGACTTTGACGGCTCTGGGGCCAACGTCCTGACTTTC	CASSQDFDGSGANVLTF
NA	TRBV28	TRBJ2-2	few	TGTGCCAGCGTACGGGGACTCTACACCGGGGAGCTGTTTTTT	CASVRGLYTGELFF
NA	TRBV19	TRBJ1-5	few	TGTGCCAGTAGAAATCCCGATGGACAGCGCCAGCCCCAGCATTTT	CASRNPDGQRQPQHF
NA	TRBV20-1	TRBJ2-1	many	TGCAGTGCTAGAGATGGGACAGGGAGAACGGGAGGGCCTTTCTATGAGCAGTTCTTC	CSARDGTGRTGGPFYEQFF
NA	TRBV10-3	TRBJ2-2	few	TGTGCCATCAGTGAGAAAGGACCCCTAAACACCGGGGAGCTGTTTTTT	CAISEKGPLNTGELFF
NA	TRBV28	TRBJ2-7	few	TGTGCCACTCGTGAGGGGAGCTCCTACGAGCAGTACTTC	CATREGSSYEQYF
TRBD2	TRBV20-1	TRBJ2-7	many	TGCAGTGCTACGAGACTAGCGGGAGTGGGAACCTACGAGCAGTACTTC	CSATRLAGVGTYEQYF
NA	TRBV24-1	TRBJ2-2	NA	TGTGCCACCAGTCCGGCGGGACCCTTTGTGGAGCTGTTTTTT	CATSPAGPFVELFF
NA	TRBV5-1	TRBJ2-7	NA	TGCGCCAGCAGCTTTGGCAGGAACTACGAGCAGTACTTC	CASSFGRNYEQYF
NA	TRBV18	TRBJ1-4	many	TGTGCCAGCTTACGGACCGATTATGAAAAACTGTTTTTT	CASLRTDYEKLFF
NA	TRBV5-8	TRBJ2-1	NA	TGTGCCAGCAGCCGGGTCCTACAAGTCTCCTACAATGAGCAGTTCTTC	CASSRVLQVSYNEQFF
NA	TRBV12-3/TRBV12-4	TRBJ2-5	many	TGTGCCAGCAGTTTCAGCGGACAAGAGACCCAGTACTTC	CASSFSGQETQYF
NA	TRBV20-1	TRBJ1-1	many	TGCAGTGCTAGCCCCCACACTGAAGCTTTCTTT	CSASPHTEAFF
TRBD1	TRBV6-1	TRBJ2-7	many	TGTGCCAGCAGACGCCAAACAGGGGATCTCTCCTACGAGCAGTACTTC	CASRRQTGDLSYEQYF
TRBD1	TRBV2	TRBJ2-2	NA	TGTGCCAGCACCCCGGACAGGGGAAGCACCGGGGAGCTGTTTTTT	CASTPDRGSTGELFF
TRBD2	TRBV7-3	TRBJ2-1	NA	TGTGCCAGCAGCCCGACCGGGACTAGATACAATGAGCAGTTCTTC	CASSPTGTRYNEQFF
TRBD1	TRBV5-8	TRBJ2-5	many	TGTGCCAGCAGCTTGGGGACAGGTCCTCAAGAGACCCAGTACTTC	CASSLGTGPQETQYF
NA	TRBV5-4	TRBJ1-4	few	TGTGCCAGCAGCTTGGGGAAAAAGGGAGGCATGGAAAAACTGTTTTTT	CASSLGKKGGMEKLFF
NA	TRBV9	TRBJ1-1	few	TGTGCCAGCAGCGTAGTGGGAGGGCCTGAAGCTTTCTTT	CASSVVGGPEAFF
NA	TRBV13	TRBJ2-1	many	TGTGCCAGCAGCTCCCAGGGCAATGAGCAGTTCTTC	CASSSQGNEQFF
TRBD2	TRBV20-1	TRBJ2-7	many	TGCAGTGGTAACCCGCGGGAGTGGTCCTACGGGCAGTACTTC	CSGNPREWSYGQYF
NA	TRBV5-6	TRBJ2-2	many	TGTGCCAGCAGCTCTCCTCAGGGGACCGGGGAGCTGTTTTTT	CASSSPQGTGELFF
TRBD1	TRBV28	TRBJ2-7	many	TGTGCCAGCAGTTCAGGACAGGGGGCGGGAGAGCAGTACTTC	CASSSGQGAGEQYF
TRBD1	TRBV7-2	TRBJ1-2	NA	TGTGCCAGCAGTGGCGGGACAGGGAGGGTTGGCTACACCTTC	CASSGGTGRVGYTF
NA	TRBV5-6	TRBJ2-1	many	TGTGCCAGCAGCTTTGGCGGGGGCCCCAATGAGCAGTTCTTC	CASSFGGGPNEQFF
NA	TRBV27	TRBJ1-2	once	TGTGCCAGCAGTTTATATGGCAGGTTGAATGGCTACACCTTC	CASSLYGRLNGYTF
NA	TRBV4-1	TRBJ1-4	many	TGCGCCAGCAGCCAAGACCCTTCGATAGGGAAACTGTTTTTT	CASSQDPSIGKLFF
NA	TRBV5-8	TRBJ2-7	few	TGTGCCAGCAGCGATGGAGGTCCCGACGAGCAGTACTTC	CASSDGGPDEQYF
TRBD2	TRBV11-3	TRBJ2-7	once	TGTGCCAGCAGTAACGGCGGGAGGAGCTCCTACGAGCAGTACTTC	CASSNGGRSSYEQYF
NA	TRBV5-5	TRBJ2-1	many	TGTGCCAGCAGCTTGGGTTTCGGGAGTAATTACAATGAGCAGTTCTTC	CASSLGFGSNYNEQFF